Listed here are 24 T cell receptor beta chains from one sample, sequenced in a study of technical replicates of blood from several donors (dated by TCRdb to about 2017). Libraries were prepared through the immunoSEQ multiplex PCR assay. The immuneACCESS repertoire file appears here via TCRdb, limited to in-frame rearrangements. These files lack a portion of the clones; in checked studies, under half of the deficit traces to unresolved V genes, and the cause of the others is not known. A total of more than 65,000 clones appear in this sample, roughly 91% of them only once. About 0.39% of the sample comes from the top ten. The sequenced material came from T cells isolated from PBMCs. The receptors shown here come from a human donor in good health.

This clone has just one count. The chain links TRBV11-2 to TRBJ1-1; weak D call: TRBD1 (6 bases). CDR3 length: 14 amino acids. The V end lost 4 bases, the J end lost 1 base, and 10 bases lay between the germline ends. Germline-derived CDR1 and CDR2 are SGHAT and FQNNGV. This CDR3 is CASSYSGQNTEAFF. CDR3 coding DNA: TGTGCCAGCAGCTACTCGGGACAGAACACTGAAGCTTTCTTT.

V gene TRBV12-1 combines with J gene TRBJ2-7; the listed D gene, TRBD1, was not tested against the DNA. TRBV12-1 has pseudogene status. This CDR3 is 15 amino acids long. The CDR3 nucleotides are TGTGCCAGCAGCTTTCCGGGACAGGGCAGCGGCGAGCAGTACTTC. This codes for CASSFPGQGSGEQYF.

V is TRBV9 and J is TRBJ2-7; the D gene is possibly TRBD1 (6 bases). This CDR3 has 16 amino acids. Trimming removed 3 bases at V and 3 bases at J, with 19 bases between. Germline values: CDR1 SGDLS, CDR2 YYNGEE. The CDR3 region is CASSAPSGVESYEQYF. CDR3 nucleotides: TGTGCCAGCAGCGCTCCCTCAGGGGTTGAAAGCTACGAGCAGTACTTC.

The table lists this clone with a count of one. The chain links TRBV18 to TRBJ2-3; D possibly corresponds to TRBD1 (5 bases). This CDR3 contains 14 residues. CDR1 and CDR2 (germline): KGHSH, LQKENI. V was cut by 2 bases and J by 6 bases, with 12 bases left in between. CDR3 region: CASSPGARRDTQYF. The CDR3, as DNA: TGTGCCAGCTCACCAGGGGCCAGAAGGGATACGCAGTATTTT.

The genes are TRBV30 and TRBJ2-5, with unresolved D. This CDR3 has 12 amino acids. The V gene's germline CDR1 is GTSNPN and CDR2 SVGIG (reference sequence). The V and J ends lost 5 bases and 3 bases respectively, with 10 bases between them. The CDR3 reads CAWSGSKETQYF. The CDR3, as DNA: TGTGCCTGGTCAGGATCAAAAGAGACCCAGTACTTC.

In nucleotides, the CDR3 is TGTGCCAGCGCCCAGGCCAAAAACATTCAGTACTTC. Amino acids: CASAQAKNIQYF. The chain links TRBV28 to TRBJ2-4; D is ambiguous. The CDR3 sequence is 12 residues long. Germline V gene sequence: CDR1 MDHEN, CDR2 SYDVKM. Trimming removed 8 bases at V and 1 base at J, with 6 bases between.

The V and J genes are TRBV4-1 and TRBJ1-2; D unclear. CDR3 length: 13 residues. With 1 base removed from V and 5 bases from J, the gap between germline ends came to 8 bases. CDR1 and CDR2 from the germline V gene are MGHRA and YSYEKL. DNA of the CDR3: TGCGCCAGCAGCCAAGGGTTACGGTATGGCTACACCTTC. Its translation is CASSQGLRYGYTF.

The chain links TRBV11-2 to TRBJ1-2; perhaps TRBD1 as D (5 bases). Trimming removed 5 bases at V and 8 bases at J, with 15 bases between. This CDR3 has 13 residues. Looked up from germline, CDR1 is SGHAT and CDR2 is FQNNGV. The CDR3 sequence: CASSRTDIYGYTF. The CDR3 DNA is TGTGCCAGCAGCAGGACGGACATATACGGCTACACCTTC. Combining the CDR3 with reference TRBV11-2 and TRBJ1-2 gives the whole variable domain EAGVAQSPRYKIIEKRQSVAFWCNPISGHATLYWYQQILGQGPKLLIQFQNNGVVDDSQLPKDRFSAERLKGVDSTLKIQPAKLEDSAVYLCASSRTDIYGYTFGSGTRLTVV.

This chain links TRBV7-3 with TRBJ2-2, with 8 bases fitting TRBD1. The junction had 7 bases not matched to a gene; V was cut back by 7 bases and J by 0 bases. The CDR3 consists of 16 residues. Germline values: CDR1 SGHTA, CDR2 FQGTGA. The CDR3 coding sequence is TGTGCCAGCAACATTGGGACAGGTCCGAACACCGGGGAGCTGTTTTTT. It codes for CASNIGTGPNTGELFF.

The rearrangement joins TRBV29-1 to TRBJ1-3; D is ambiguous. CDR1 is SQVTM, CDR2 ANQGSEA, per germline. With 8 bases removed from V and 0 bases from J, the gap between germline ends came to 11 bases. This CDR3 contains 13 residues. The CDR3 here is CSTVTSSGNTIYF. CDR3 in DNA: TGCAGCACTGTTACTAGCTCTGGAAACACCATATATTTT.

The chain recombines TRBV6-6 with TRBJ1-4, with 9 positions matching TRBD1. J gave up 7 bases and V 2 bases, and 5 bases lay outside the gene matches. The CDR3 sequence is 15 residues long. Germline lookup yields CDR1 MNHNY and CDR2 SVGAGI (reference sequence). The CDR3 loop is CASSYPGQGAEKLFF. The CDR3 bases are TGTGCCAGCAGTTACCCGGGACAGGGAGCTGAAAAACTGTTTTTT.

This clone was seen a single time. The chain recombines TRBV6-5 with TRBJ1-5, with D perhaps matching TRBD1 (5 bases). The ends were cut back, 0 bases at V and 9 bases at J, with 9 bases in the middle. There are 13 residues in the CDR3. CDR1 is MNHEY and CDR2 is SVGAGI in the germline V gene. The CDR3 DNA sequence: TGTGCCAGCAGTTACTCAGTCGGGGGGCCCCAGCATTTT. This gives the protein CASSYSVGGPQHF.

This chain links TRBV27 with TRBJ1-2, with 9 bases that match TRBD1. The CDR3 contains 15 residues. Germline assignment: CDR1 MNHEY and CDR2 SMNVEV (reference sequence). The V and J ends lost 2 bases and 6 bases, in that order; junction bases with no gene match: 7. The CDR3 loop is CASSLRSTGGNGYTF. Here the CDR3 DNA reads TGTGCCAGCAGTTTACGATCGACAGGGGGAAATGGCTACACCTTC.

J is TRBJ1-1 and V is TRBV14, with 9 bases matching TRBD1. V lost 3 bases to trimming and J lost 3 bases; unmatched junction nucleotides: 8. CDR1 is SGHDN, CDR2 FVKESK, per germline. The CDR3 extends over 16 amino acids. The CDR3 region is CASSHRTGTGYTEAFF. In DNA, the CDR3 is TGTGCCAGCAGCCACAGAACCGGGACAGGGTACACTGAAGCTTTCTTT.

This chain uses TRBV28 with TRBJ1-5; D may be TRBD1 (5 bases). This CDR3 has 15 residues. The V end was cut by 3 bases, the J end by 6 bases, with 15 bases between. Germline CDR1 is MDHEN and CDR2 is SYDVKM. The CDR3 spells CASSFFEDIGQPQHF. In DNA form, the CDR3 reads TGTGCCAGCAGTTTCTTCGAGGACATCGGTCAGCCCCAGCATTTT.

The rearrangement links TRBV11-3 to TRBJ1-4, with 8 bases lining up with TRBD1. This CDR3 has 14 amino acids. CDR1 and CDR2 (germline): SGHNT, YENEEA. Losses at the gene ends were 5 bases for V and 4 bases for J; bases not matched to a gene: 3. The CDR3 DNA reads TGTGCCAGCAGCCAGGGGGCTTTTAATGAAAAACTGTTTTTT. Encoded protein: CASSQGAFNEKLFF.

V is TRBV28 and J is TRBJ2-7; possibly TRBD1 for D (5 bases). The CDR3 is 15 amino acids. V gave up 3 bases and J gave up 2 bases, with 14 bases separating them. Germline CDR1 and CDR2: MDHEN and SYDVKM. The CDR3 DNA reads as TGTGCCAGCAGTTTGCCCGATTTCAGGGCCTACGAGCAGTACTTC. This encodes CASSLPDFRAYEQYF.

The chain has TRBV29-1 and TRBJ2-2; 9 positions match TRBD2. Per the germline V gene, CDR1 is SQVTM and CDR2 is ANQGSEA. The CDR3 spans 14 residues. With V trimmed by 7 bases and J by 3 bases, 6 bases remained unmatched. The CDR3 sequence: CSAGIAGDTGELFF. The CDR3 DNA is TGCAGCGCCGGTATAGCGGGAGACACCGGGGAGCTGTTTTTT.

The J gene is TRBJ1-5, the V gene TRBV10-3, with unresolved D. The ends were cut back, 3 bases at V and 8 bases at J, with 5 bases in the middle. Germline V gene lookup returns CDR1 ENHRY and CDR2 SYGVKD. The CDR3 extends over 11 amino acids. CDR3 region: CAISDGKPQHF. CDR3 coding DNA: TGTGCCATCAGTGACGGGAAGCCCCAGCATTTT.

The rearrangement joins TRBV27 to TRBJ1-5, with D unclear. V gave up 3 bases and J gave up 2 bases, with 8 bases separating them. The CDR3 covers 14 residues. The germline CDR1 and CDR2 sequences are MNHEY and SMNVEV (reference sequence). CDR3 nucleotide sequence: TGTGCCAGCAGTTTCCAGGTGGGCAATCAGCCCCAGCATTTT. It encodes CASSFQVGNQPQHF.

The chain carries TRBV19 and TRBJ2-5; D possibly corresponds to TRBD1 (5 bases). The CDR3 is made up of 13 amino acids. Trimming removed 7 bases from V and 5 bases from J, with 14 bases in between. Per the germline V gene, CDR1 is LNHDA and CDR2 is SQIVND (reference sequence). CDR3 amino acids: CASTRDSRETQYF. DNA of the CDR3: TGTGCCAGTACTCGCGACAGCCGGGAGACCCAGTACTTC.

The genes are TRBV7-9 and TRBJ1-2; tentative D call: TRBD1 (6 bases). The CDR3 has 12 amino acids. The V gene's germline CDR1 is SEHNR and CDR2 FQNEAQ (reference sequence). V lost 5 bases to trimming and J lost 6 bases, with 10 bases between them. This CDR3 is CASSITGNGYTF. The CDR3 coding sequence is TGTGCCAGCAGCATCACAGGGAATGGCTACACCTTC.

The J gene is TRBJ1-1, the V gene TRBV19, with D maybe TRBD1 (6 bases). CDR3 length: 16 amino acids. V lost 5 bases, J lost 0 bases, and 16 bases lay in between. The V gene's germline CDR1 is LNHDA and CDR2 SQIVND (reference sequence). As DNA, the CDR3 is TGTGCCAGTAGTCACCCCAGGGGCGCATTGAACACTGAAGCTTTCTTT. Amino acid sequence: CASSHPRGALNTEAFF.

The rearrangement links TRBV7-8 to TRBJ1-1; weak D call: TRBD1 (5 bases). The CDR3 loop spans 13 amino acids. The germline V gene has CDR1 SGHVS and CDR2 FQNEAQ. The ends were cut back, 3 bases at V and 4 bases at J, with 9 bases in the middle. Written as DNA, the CDR3 is TGTGCCAGCAGCTTTCAGGGTATCACTGAAGCTTTCTTT. This translates into CASSFQGITEAFF.